The next 20 T cell receptor beta chains were all read from a single sample in a study of T-cell reconstitution after alpha-beta-depleted transplantation in children. Using unique molecular identifiers, the investigators prepared the TCRbeta library. MiXCR was run by TCRdb on the PCR reads, yielding one entry per CDR3 protein. The sample carries about 610,000 distinct CDR3 sequences, under 12% recorded once. The sample was PBMCs from the stem cell graft donor, taken from the stem cell graft. Every receptor here comes from a human donor who donated a stem cell graft to a child with acute myeloid leukemia.

The chain has TRBV30 and TRBJ2-2, with D hard to call. This CDR3 region has 11 residues. V was trimmed by 0 bases and J by 7 bases, leaving 3 bases between them. CDR1 is GTSNPN, CDR2 SVGIG, per germline (reference sequence). The CDR3 region is CAWSVLGELFF. The CDR3 nucleotides are TGTGCCTGGAGTGTACTCGGGGAGCTGTTTTTT.

J is TRBJ2-1 and V is TRBV18; D remains ambiguous. The CDR3 extends over 11 amino acids. V lost 3 bases and J lost 15, with 12 bases in between. The germline V gene encodes CDR1 KGHSH and CDR2 LQKENI. The DNA for the CDR3 is TGTGCCAGCTCACCGGTAGGAGCCCGGTTCTTC. Translating gives CASSPVGARFF.

The chain links TRBV20-1 to TRBJ1-1; tentative D call: TRBD1 (5 bases). The length of the CDR3 is 13 residues. Trimming cost V 4 bases and J 11 bases, with 20 bases left between them. Germline values: CDR1 DFQATT, CDR2 SNEGSKA (reference sequence). The CDR3 reads CSANWDRGTGAFF. The DNA of the CDR3 is TGCAGTGCTAATTGGGACCGGGGTACTGGGGCTTTCTTT.

This clonotype was recorded a few times. This chain uses TRBV6-2 or TRBV6-3 with TRBJ2-7; no definite D call. Trimming stripped 2 bases from V and 1 base from J, with 6 bases between. The V gene's germline CDR1 is MNHEY and CDR2 SVGEGT. The CDR3 totals 13 residues. The CDR3 is CASSYQVSYEQYF. The DNA of the CDR3 is TGTGCCAGCAGTTACCAGGTATCCTACGAGCAGTACTTC.

This clonotype was seen at least ten times. The chain has TRBV15 and TRBJ2-7; 7 nucleotides match TRBD1. The CDR3 is made up of 16 amino acids. Germline V lookup: CDR1 LNHNV, CDR2 YYDKDF (reference sequence). With 3 bases clipped from V and 1 base from J, the junction kept 9 bases outside the gene matches. CDR3 sequence reads: CATSSRGQVPSYEQYF. In DNA, the CDR3 is TGTGCCACCAGCAGCCGAGGACAGGTCCCATCCTACGAGCAGTACTTC. Complete variable domain (other parts from reference TRBV15 and TRBJ2-7): DAMVIQNPRYQVTQFGKPVTLSCSQTLNHNVMYWYQQKSSQAPKLLFHYYDKDFNNEADTPDNFQSRRPNTSFCFLDIRSPGLGDTAMYLCATSSRGQVPSYEQYFGPGTRLTVT.

This clonotype was seen a handful of times. V gene TRBV11-2 combines with J gene TRBJ2-6, with 8 nucleotides matching TRBD1. The CDR3 length is 18 residues. Germline loops: CDR1 SGHAT, CDR2 FQNNGV. V gave up 3 bases and J gave up 4 bases; unmatched junction bases: 11. The CDR3 DNA reads TGTGCCAGCAGCTTGTTCCTTCAGGGGGCGTCGGGGGCCAACGTCCTGACTTTC. As protein: CASSLFLQGASGANVLTF.

The chain has TRBV6-1 and TRBJ1-5; TRBD1 agrees at 8 bases. The CDR3 is 14 residues long. The V gene's germline CDR1 is MNHNS and CDR2 SASEGT. V trimming: 6 bases; J trimming: 7 bases; junction bases outside the gene matches: 8. DNA of the CDR3: TGTGCCAGCAGGTTGACAGGGGTCGGGCAGCCCCAGCATTTT. It translates to CASRLTGVGQPQHF.

This clonotype was seen many times. CDR3 sequence reads: CSAGQGSNEQFF. In DNA, the CDR3 is TGCAGTGCGGGACAGGGAAGCAATGAGCAGTTCTTC. The chain employs TRBV20-1 and TRBJ2-1; TRBD1 matches 9 bases. The V gene's germline CDR1 is DFQATT and CDR2 SNEGSKA (reference sequence). The trim removed 6 bases at V and 6 bases at J, leaving 3 bases unmatched. This CDR3 region has 12 residues.

This clonotype was seen many times. V gene TRBV7-2 combines with J gene TRBJ2-3; the D gene is possibly TRBD2 (5 bases). CDR3 length: 15 residues. Trimming stripped 2 bases from V and 4 bases from J, with 13 bases between. Germline V gene lookup returns CDR1 SGHTA and CDR2 FQGNSA. DNA for the CDR3: TGTGCCAGCAGCTTAATGCAGGTCGGGGCAGATACGCAGTATTTT. Amino acids: CASSLMQVGADTQYF.

This chain links TRBV6-2 or TRBV6-3 with TRBJ2-7; 9 positions match TRBD2. V lost 6 bases, J lost 5 bases, and 8 bases stayed unmatched. CDR1 MNHEY and CDR2 SVGEGT come from the germline V gene. This CDR3 is built from 14 residues. The CDR3 coding sequence is TGTGCCAGCAGGATAGCGGGAGTAAGAGACGAGCAGTACTTC. It is translated as CASRIAGVRDEQYF.

The chain is built from TRBV6-5 and TRBJ2-7; TRBD1 matches at 10 bases. CDR3 length equals 15 residues. V gave up 4 bases and J gave up 6 bases; unmatched junction bases: 9. Germline assignment: CDR1 MNHEY and CDR2 SVGAGI. CDR3 DNA sequence: TGTGCCAGCAGTTTCTCCGGGACAGGGGAGGGCGAGCAGTACTTC. It specifies CASSFSGTGEGEQYF.

There are many counts of this clonotype. The chain combines TRBV5-1 with TRBJ2-1, with TRBD2 matching 11 bases. V lost 0 bases, J lost 0 bases, and 17 bases stayed unmatched. Germline V gene sequence: CDR1 SGHRS, CDR2 YFSETQ. The CDR3 extends over 22 amino acids. The CDR3 DNA reads as TGCGCCAGCAGCTTGGCCGGTGGGAATATTAGCGGGAGGGCCTCCTCCTACAATGAGCAGTTCTTC. Translating it yields CASSLAGGNISGRASSYNEQFF.

This clonotype has a handful of counts. The V call is TRBV28, the J call TRBJ2-1; 7 bases agree with TRBD1. Germline values: CDR1 MDHEN, CDR2 SYDVKM. This CDR3 is 15 amino acids long. V dropped 6 bases and J dropped 14; count of bases not matched to a gene: 19. The CDR3 region is CASSLDRRPGSGKFF. The CDR3 nucleotides read TGTGCCAGCAGCCTGGACAGGCGTCCCGGCTCGGGGAAGTTCTTC.

V gene TRBV20-1 combines with J gene TRBJ2-7; D is ambiguous. V lost 4 bases to trimming and J lost 1 base, with 11 bases between them. CDR3 length: 13 amino acids. The germline CDR1 and CDR2 sequences are DFQATT and SNEGSKA (reference sequence). CDR3 sequence reads: CSANSPDSYEQYF. The CDR3 nucleotides read TGCAGTGCTAACTCCCCGGATTCCTACGAGCAGTACTTC.

This clonotype occurred a few times. The chain links TRBV12-3 or TRBV12-4 to TRBJ1-1; D is uncertain. Deletions cut 2 bases from V and 2 bases from J, with 15 bases between. The CDR3 loop spans 16 amino acids. The CDR3 DNA reads TGTGCCAGCAGTTTACCCTGGACCGATTATAACACTGAAGCTTTCTTT. Its protein product is CASSLPWTDYNTEAFF.

This clonotype was observed many times. This chain links TRBV27 with TRBJ1-6; 9 nucleotides line up with TRBD1. The CDR3 sequence is 15 residues long. The V and J ends lost 6 bases and 6 bases, in that order; junction bases with no gene match: 6. Germline CDR1 reads MNHEY; CDR2 reads SMNVEV (reference sequence). CDR3 in DNA: TGTGCCAGCAGGGGGACGGGACAGGGTAATTCACCCCTCCACTTT. It translates to CASRGTGQGNSPLHF.

This clonotype showed up many times. The junction differs from germline at one of its ends, possibly a read error. CDR3 sequence reads: CASSPEGSSYNEQFF. Written as DNA, the CDR3 is TGTGCCAGCAGTCCCGAGGGCAGCTCCTACAATGAGCAGTTCTTC. This chain connects TRBV5-1 to TRBJ2-1; a possible D gene is TRBD2 (5 bases). The length of the CDR3 is 15 residues. Germline V CDR1 and CDR2: SGHRS, YFSETQ.

This clonotype was detected ten times or more. V gene TRBV6-4 combines with J gene TRBJ2-1; 10 nucleotides align to TRBD1. The CDR3 covers 15 residues. V dropped 0 bases and J dropped 7; count of bases not matched to a gene: 3. Germline V gene lookup returns CDR1 MRHNA and CDR2 SNTAGT. The CDR3 DNA is TGTGCCAGCAGTGACTCGGGACAGGGGCATAATGAGCAGTTCTTC. The encoded protein is CASSDSGQGHNEQFF.

This sequence joins TRBV12-3 or TRBV12-4 and TRBJ2-7; the D call may be TRBD1 or TRBD2 (5 bases each). CDR3 size: 13 residues. Trimming took 6 bases from V and 6 from J, leaving 15 bases between them. This CDR3 reads CASSPGPATEQYF. DNA of the CDR3: TGTGCCAGCAGCCCGGGGCCGGCTACCGAGCAGTACTTC.

V usage is TRBV5-1 and J usage is TRBJ2-3; D unresolved. Germline loops: CDR1 SGHRS, CDR2 YFSETQ. V lost 4 bases and J lost 0, with 9 bases in between. The CDR3 has 14 residues. DNA of the CDR3: TGCGCCAGCAGCCGAGATGACAGCACAGATACGCAGTATTTT. This encodes CASSRDDSTDTQYF. Full variable domain (outside the CDR3, taken from reference TRBV5-1 and TRBJ2-3): KAGVTQTPRYLIKTRGQQVTLSCSPISGHRSVSWYQQTPGQGLQFLFEYFSETQRNKGNFPGRFSGRQFSNSRSEMNVSTLELGDSALYLCASSRDDSTDTQYFGPGTRLTVL.